This T cell receptor (beta chain) was recovered during a study of blood T cell repertoires in COVID-19. Across the whole study: The United States, Italy and Spain provided the acute and convalescent COVID-19 samples. Sample material is recorded as cDNA or gDNA derived from T cells, B-cell-depleted T cells, or PBMCs.

The V gene lost 4 bases and the J gene lost 2 bases, with 10 bases spanning the gap. The CDR3 is made up of 14 amino acids. Germline assignment: CDR1 LGHDT and CDR2 YNNKEL (reference sequence). This clone has just a few counts. In the source study's methods: Amplifying reference gene primers gave estimates of nucleated cell counts. The assay was immunoSEQ multiplex PCR, and TCRdb's table has in-frame clones only and misses some. Clonal size and the V and J genes are those of that table, whereas D and trimming came from the DNA. The sample shows tens of thousands of clones, less than 95% of them seen only once.

Sequences were obtained from peripheral blood. This chain links TRBV3-1 (or the pseudogene TRBV3-2) with TRBJ2-3, with D perhaps matching TRBD1 (6 bases). The TCR originated in a woman in her forties or fifties in a cohort sampled during active COVID-19. Here the CDR3 reads CASSPSGVTDTQYF. CDR3 nucleotides: TGTGCCAGCAGCCCCTCAGGGGTCACAGATACGCAGTATTTT.